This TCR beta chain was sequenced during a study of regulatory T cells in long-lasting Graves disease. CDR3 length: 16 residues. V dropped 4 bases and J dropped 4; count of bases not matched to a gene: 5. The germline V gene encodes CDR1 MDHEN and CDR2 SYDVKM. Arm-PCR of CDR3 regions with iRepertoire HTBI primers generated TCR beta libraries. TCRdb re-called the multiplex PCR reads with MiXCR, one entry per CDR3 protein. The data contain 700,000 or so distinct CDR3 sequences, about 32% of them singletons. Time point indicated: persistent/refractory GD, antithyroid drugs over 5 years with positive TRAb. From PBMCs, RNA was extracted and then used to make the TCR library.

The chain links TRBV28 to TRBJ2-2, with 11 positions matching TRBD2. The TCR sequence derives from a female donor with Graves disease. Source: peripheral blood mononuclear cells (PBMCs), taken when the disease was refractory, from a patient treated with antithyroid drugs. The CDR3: CASSSTTSGTTGELFF. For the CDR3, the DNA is TGTGCCAGCAGTTCTACGACTAGCGGGACCACCGGGGAGCTGTTTTTT. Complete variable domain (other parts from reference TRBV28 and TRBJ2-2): DVKVTQSSRYLVKRTGEKVFLECVQDMDHENMFWYRQDPGLGLRLIYFSYDVKMKEKGDIPEGYSVSREKKERFSLILESASTNQTSMYLCASSSTTSGTTGELFFGEGSRLTVL.